This T cell receptor (beta chain) originates from a study of T cells in Graves' hyperthyroidism and ophthalmopathy. The CDR3 regions of TCR beta were amplified from RNA transcripts. An initial round of RT-PCR targeting the TCR CDR3 relied on the HTBI primer set. TCRdb reprocessed the multiplex PCR reads via MiXCR and lists one record per CDR3 protein. The sample contains fewer than 400,000 distinct CDR3 sequences, approximately 16% of which appear only once. PBMCs stemmed from around 10 ml fresh peripheral blood. Between the trimmed V and J ends, which lost 6 bases and 0 bases, there was a span of 10 bases. The CDR3 is made up of 13 amino acids. The germline V gene has CDR1 GTSNPN and CDR2 SVGIG (reference sequence). This clonotype has only a few counts. Its target is unknown. Study-level points and caveats: Most thyroid-expanded clonotypes above 0.001 were also found in blood.

V gene TRBV30 combines with J gene TRBJ2-3, with D possibly matching TRBD2 (5 bases). Sample: blood. This receptor was identified in a man between 25 and 39 years old with Graves' hyperthyroidism. The CDR3 reads CACAGLSTDTQYF. CDR3 DNA: TGTGCCTGCGCGGGTCTCAGCACAGATACGCAGTATTTT.